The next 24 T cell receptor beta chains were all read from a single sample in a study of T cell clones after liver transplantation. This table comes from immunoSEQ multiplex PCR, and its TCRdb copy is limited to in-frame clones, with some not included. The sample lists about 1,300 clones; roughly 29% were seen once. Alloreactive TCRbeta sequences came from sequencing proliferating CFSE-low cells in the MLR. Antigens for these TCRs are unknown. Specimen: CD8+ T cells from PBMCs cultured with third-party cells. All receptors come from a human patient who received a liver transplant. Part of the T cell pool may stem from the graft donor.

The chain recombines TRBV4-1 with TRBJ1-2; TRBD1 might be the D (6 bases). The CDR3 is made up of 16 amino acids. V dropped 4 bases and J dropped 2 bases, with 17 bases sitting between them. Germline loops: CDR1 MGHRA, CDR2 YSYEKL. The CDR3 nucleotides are TGCGCCAGCAGCCGCGAACAGGGAGTTTTGAACTATGGCTACACCTTC. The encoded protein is CASSREQGVLNYGYTF.

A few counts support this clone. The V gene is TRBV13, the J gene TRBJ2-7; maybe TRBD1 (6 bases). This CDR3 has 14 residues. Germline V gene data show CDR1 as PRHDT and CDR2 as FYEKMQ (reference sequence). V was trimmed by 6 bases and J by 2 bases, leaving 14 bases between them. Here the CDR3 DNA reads TGTGCCAGCAGTGGTTCGGACAGAACCTACGAGCAGTACTTC. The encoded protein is CASSGSDRTYEQYF.

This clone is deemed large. CDR3: CASSLLGKDEQYF. The CDR3, as DNA: TGTGCCAGCAGTTTACTAGGTAAAGACGAGCAGTACTTC. This chain connects TRBV28 to TRBJ2-7; no clear D. Looked up from germline, CDR1 is MDHEN and CDR2 is SYDVKM. This CDR3 is built from 13 residues. With 2 bases removed from V and 5 bases from J, the gap between germline ends came to 10 bases.

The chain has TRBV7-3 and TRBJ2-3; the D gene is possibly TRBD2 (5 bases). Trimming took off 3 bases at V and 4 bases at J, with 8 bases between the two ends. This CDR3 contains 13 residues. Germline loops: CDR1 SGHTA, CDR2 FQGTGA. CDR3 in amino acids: CASSFSSPDTQYF. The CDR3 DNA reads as TGTGCCAGCAGCTTCTCTAGCCCAGATACGCAGTATTTT.

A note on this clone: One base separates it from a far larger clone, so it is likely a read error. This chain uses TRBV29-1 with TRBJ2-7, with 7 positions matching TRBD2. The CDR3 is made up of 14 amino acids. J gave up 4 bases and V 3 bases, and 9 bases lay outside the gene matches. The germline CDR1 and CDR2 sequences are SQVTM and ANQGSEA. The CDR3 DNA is TGCAGCGTTGAGGTTTGGCTGGGGGGGTACGAGCAGTACTTC. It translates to CSVEVWLGGYEQYF.

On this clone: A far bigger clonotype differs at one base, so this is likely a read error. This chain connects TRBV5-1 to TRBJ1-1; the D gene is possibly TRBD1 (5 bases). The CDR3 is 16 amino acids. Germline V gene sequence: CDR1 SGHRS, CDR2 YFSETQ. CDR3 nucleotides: TGCGCCAGCGGCTTGGCCCGTCAGGGCCGGAACACTGAAGCTTTCTTT. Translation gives CASGLARQGRNTEAFF.

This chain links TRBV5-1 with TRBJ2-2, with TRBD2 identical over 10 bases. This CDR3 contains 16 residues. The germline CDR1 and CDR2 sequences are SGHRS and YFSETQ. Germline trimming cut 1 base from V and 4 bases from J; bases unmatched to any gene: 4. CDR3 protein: CASSLRLAGATGELFF. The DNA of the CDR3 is TGCGCCAGCAGCTTGCGGCTAGCGGGAGCCACCGGGGAGCTGTTTTTT. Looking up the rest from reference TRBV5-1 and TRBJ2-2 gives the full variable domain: KAGVTQTPRYLIKTRGQQVTLSCSPISGHRSVSWYQQTPGQGLQFLFEYFSETQRNKGNFPGRFSGRQFSNSRSEMNVSTLELGDSALYLCASSLRLAGATGELFFGEGSRLTVL.

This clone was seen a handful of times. The CDR3 loop is CASSITVASEQYF. CDR3 coding DNA: TGCGCCAGCAGTATAACGGTGGCCTCCGAGCAGTACTTC. The chain carries TRBV10-1 and TRBJ2-7; D call uncertain. Germline CDR1 is WNHNN and CDR2 is SYGVQD (reference sequence). Deletions cut 5 bases from V and 6 bases from J, with 14 bases between. CDR3 size: 13 residues.

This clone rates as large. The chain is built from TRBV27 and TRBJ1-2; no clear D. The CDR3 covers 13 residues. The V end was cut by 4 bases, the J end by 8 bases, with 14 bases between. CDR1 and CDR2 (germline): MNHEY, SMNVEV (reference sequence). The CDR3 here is CASSYLGDTGYTF. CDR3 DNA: TGTGCCAGCAGTTACCTTGGCGACACCGGCTACACCTTC.

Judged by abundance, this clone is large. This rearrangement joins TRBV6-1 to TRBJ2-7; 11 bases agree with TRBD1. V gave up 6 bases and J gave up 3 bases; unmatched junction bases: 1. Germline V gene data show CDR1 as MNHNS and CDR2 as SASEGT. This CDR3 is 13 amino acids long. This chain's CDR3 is CASRGTGGYEQYF. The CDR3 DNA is TGTGCCAGCAGAGGGACAGGGGGCTACGAGCAGTACTTC.

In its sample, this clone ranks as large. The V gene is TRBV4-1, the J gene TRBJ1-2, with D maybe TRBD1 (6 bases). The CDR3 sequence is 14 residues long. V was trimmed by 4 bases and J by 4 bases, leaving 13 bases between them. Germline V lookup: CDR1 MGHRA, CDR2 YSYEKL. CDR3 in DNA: TGCGCCAGCAGCCCTGTAGGGGGTAGCTATGGCTACACCTTC. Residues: CASSPVGGSYGYTF.

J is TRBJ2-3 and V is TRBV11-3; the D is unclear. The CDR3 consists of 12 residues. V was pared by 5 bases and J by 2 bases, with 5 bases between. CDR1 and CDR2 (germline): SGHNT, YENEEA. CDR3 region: CASSPNTDTQYF. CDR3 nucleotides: TGTGCCAGCAGCCCTAACACAGATACGCAGTATTTT.

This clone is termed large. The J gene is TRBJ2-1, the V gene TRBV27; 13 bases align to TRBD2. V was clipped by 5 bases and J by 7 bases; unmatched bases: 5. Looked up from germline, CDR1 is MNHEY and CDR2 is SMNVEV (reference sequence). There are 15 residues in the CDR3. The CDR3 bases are TGTGCCAGCAGTCCCGGGACTAGCGGGAAAAATGAGCAGTTCTTC. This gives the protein CASSPGTSGKNEQFF.

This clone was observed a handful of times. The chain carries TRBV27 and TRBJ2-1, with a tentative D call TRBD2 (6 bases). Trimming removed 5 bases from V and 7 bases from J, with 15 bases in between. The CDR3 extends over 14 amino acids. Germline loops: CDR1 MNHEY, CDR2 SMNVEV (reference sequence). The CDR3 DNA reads TGTGCCAGCAGTCGGGGGACCCTGGGGAATGAGCAGTTCTTC. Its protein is CASSRGTLGNEQFF.

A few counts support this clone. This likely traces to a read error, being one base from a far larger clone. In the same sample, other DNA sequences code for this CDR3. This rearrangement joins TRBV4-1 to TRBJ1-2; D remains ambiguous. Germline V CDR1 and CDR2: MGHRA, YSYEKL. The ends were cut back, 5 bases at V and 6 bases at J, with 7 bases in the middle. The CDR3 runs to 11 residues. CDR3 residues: CASSYRNGYTF. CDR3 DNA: TGCGCCAGCAGCTACCGGAATGGCTACACCTTC.

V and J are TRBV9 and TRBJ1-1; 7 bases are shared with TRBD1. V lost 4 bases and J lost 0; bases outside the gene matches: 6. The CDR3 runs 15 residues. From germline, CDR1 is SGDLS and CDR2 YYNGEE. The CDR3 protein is CASSPFRGMNTEAFF. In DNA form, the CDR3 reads TGTGCCAGCAGCCCGTTCAGGGGGATGAACACTGAAGCTTTCTTT.

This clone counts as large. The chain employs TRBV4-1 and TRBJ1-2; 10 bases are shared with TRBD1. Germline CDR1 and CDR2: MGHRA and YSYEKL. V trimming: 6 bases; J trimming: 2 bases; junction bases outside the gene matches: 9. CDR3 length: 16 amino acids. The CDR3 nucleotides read TGCGCCAGCAGACCAATTTCGACAGGGGGCAACTATGGCTACACCTTC. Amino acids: CASRPISTGGNYGYTF.

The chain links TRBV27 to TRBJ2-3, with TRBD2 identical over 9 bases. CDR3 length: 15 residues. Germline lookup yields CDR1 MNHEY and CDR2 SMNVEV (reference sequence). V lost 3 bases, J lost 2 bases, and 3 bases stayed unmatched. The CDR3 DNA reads TGTGCCAGCAGTTTGCGGGAGGGGCTCACAGATACGCAGTATTTT. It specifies CASSLREGLTDTQYF.

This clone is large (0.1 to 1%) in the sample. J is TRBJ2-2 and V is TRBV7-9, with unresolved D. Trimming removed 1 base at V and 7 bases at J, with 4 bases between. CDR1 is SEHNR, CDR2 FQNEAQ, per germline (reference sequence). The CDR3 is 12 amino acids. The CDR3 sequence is CASSLGSGELFF. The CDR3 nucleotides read TGTGCCAGCAGCTTAGGGAGCGGGGAGCTGTTTTTT.

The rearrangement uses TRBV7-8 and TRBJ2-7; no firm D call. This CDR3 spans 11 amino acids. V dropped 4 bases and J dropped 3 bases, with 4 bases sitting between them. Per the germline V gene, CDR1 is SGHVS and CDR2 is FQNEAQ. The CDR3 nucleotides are TGTGCCAGCAGCTCCAACTACGAGCAGTACTTC. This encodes CASSSNYEQYF.

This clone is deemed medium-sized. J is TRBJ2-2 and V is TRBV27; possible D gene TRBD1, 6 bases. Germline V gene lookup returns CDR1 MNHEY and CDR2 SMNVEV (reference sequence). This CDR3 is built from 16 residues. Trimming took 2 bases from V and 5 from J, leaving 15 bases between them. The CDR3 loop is CASSLGLNRDTGELFF. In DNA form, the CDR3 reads TGTGCCAGCAGTTTAGGTCTGAACAGGGATACCGGGGAGCTGTTTTTT.

CDR3 in amino acids: CASSWVRMNTEAFF. The CDR3 nucleotides are TGTGCCAGCAGTTGGGTCCGAATGAACACTGAAGCTTTCTTT. V and J are TRBV6-8 and TRBJ1-1; the D is unclear. The germline V gene has CDR1 MNHGY and CDR2 SAAAGT. Trimming took 4 bases from V and 0 from J, leaving 9 bases between them. The CDR3 consists of 14 residues.

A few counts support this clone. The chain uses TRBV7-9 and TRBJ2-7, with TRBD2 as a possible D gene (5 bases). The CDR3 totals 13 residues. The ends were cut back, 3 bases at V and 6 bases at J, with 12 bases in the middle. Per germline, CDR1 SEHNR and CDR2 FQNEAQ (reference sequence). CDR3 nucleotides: TGTGCCAGCAGCTTGGAAGAGGGCCCCGAGCAGTACTTC. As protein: CASSLEEGPEQYF.

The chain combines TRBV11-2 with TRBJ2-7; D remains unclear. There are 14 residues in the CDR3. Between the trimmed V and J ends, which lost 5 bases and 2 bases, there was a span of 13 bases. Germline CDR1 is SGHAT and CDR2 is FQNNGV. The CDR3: CASSQARDTYEQYF. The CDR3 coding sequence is TGTGCCAGCAGCCAAGCCCGCGATACCTACGAGCAGTACTTC.